This T cell receptor beta chain comes out of a study of T cells in Graves' hyperthyroidism and ophthalmopathy. This clonotype was counted a few times. Its target is not known. The CDR3 regions of TCR beta were amplified from RNA transcripts. The TCR CDR3 was amplified in a first-round RT-PCR using the HTBI primer set. MiXCR, run by TCRdb on the multiplex PCR reads, gives a single entry per CDR3 protein. This table has about 640,000 distinct CDR3 sequences, less than 25% appearing once. Overall study findings and caveats: A model built on 13 V-J features separated ophthalmopathy from stable hyperthyroidism.

Between the trimmed V and J ends, which lost 9 bases and 4 bases, there was a span of 11 bases. The CDR3 has 12 amino acids. Per the germline V gene, CDR1 is LNHDA and CDR2 is SQIVND (reference sequence). Material for sequencing was blood. V gene TRBV19 combines with J gene TRBJ2-3, with a weak D call TRBD1 (5 bases). This TCR was recovered from a man aged 25-40 years with Graves' ophthalmopathy. This chain's CDR3 is CASGHMADTQYF. The CDR3 DNA reads as TGTGCCAGCGGACACATGGCAGATACGCAGTATTTT.